A single sample is the source of the 8 T cell receptor beta chains below, sequenced in a study of blood T cell repertoires in COVID-19. The method was immunoSEQ multiplex PCR; TCRdb's version includes in-frame clones alone and lacks a portion of them. The sample records 140,000 to 150,000 clones, 85% to 90% being singletons. The sequenced sample was peripheral blood. Receptors were obtained from a man over 45 who had recovered from COVID-19.

The chain couples TRBV30 to TRBJ1-2, with 8 nucleotides matching TRBD1. Germline CDR1 is GTSNPN and CDR2 is SVGIG (reference sequence). This CDR3 is built from 14 residues. V was pared by 2 bases and J by 3 bases, with 5 bases of the junction left unmatched. Here the CDR3 DNA reads TGTGCCTGGAGTCAGGGGGCGGGGGACTATGGCTACACCTTC. It translates to CAWSQGAGDYGYTF. The full variable domain, rest sourced from reference TRBV30 and TRBJ1-2, is SQTIHQWPATLVQPVGSPLSLECTVEGTSNPNLYWYRQAAGRGLQLLFYSVGIGQISSEVPQNLSASRPQDRQFILSSKKLLLSDSGFYLCAWSQGAGDYGYTFGSGTRLTVV.

J is TRBJ1-2 and V is TRBV13; possibly TRBD1 for D (5 bases). V was clipped by 5 bases and J by 2 bases, with 9 bases between them. The CDR3 has 13 residues. Per germline, CDR1 PRHDT and CDR2 FYEKMQ (reference sequence). CDR3: CASSLGGNYGYTF. CDR3 DNA sequence: TGTGCCAGCAGCCTCGGGGGAAACTATGGCTACACCTTC.

The V call is TRBV6-6, the J call TRBJ2-7, with D maybe TRBD2 (6 bases). Per germline, CDR1 MNHNY and CDR2 SVGAGI (reference sequence). The V end lost 5 bases, the J end lost 2 bases, and 10 bases lay between the germline ends. There are 13 residues in the CDR3. CDR3 loop: CASSRPGAYEQYF. The CDR3 DNA follows: TGTGCCAGCAGTCGTCCGGGGGCCTACGAGCAGTACTTC.

This chain connects TRBV5-1 to TRBJ2-7; TRBD2 is a possible D gene (6 bases). Looked up from germline, CDR1 is SGHRS and CDR2 is YFSETQ. Trimming cost V 3 bases and J 3 bases, with 7 bases left between them. The CDR3 totals 12 residues. CDR3 amino acids: CASSWDFYEQYF. DNA for the CDR3: TGCGCCAGCAGCTGGGACTTCTACGAGCAGTACTTC.

The chain links TRBV7-2 to TRBJ1-3; 9 positions match TRBD1. V shed 3 bases and J 4 bases; nucleotides not matched to a gene: 4. This CDR3 is built from 15 residues. Germline V lookup: CDR1 SGHTA, CDR2 FQGNSA. In DNA form, the CDR3 reads TGTGCCAGCAGCTTCGGGACAGGGAAGGGAAACACCATATATTTT. This codes for CASSFGTGKGNTIYF.

The J gene is TRBJ1-3, the V gene TRBV10-3; TRBD1 matches 9 bases. CDR1 is ENHRY and CDR2 is SYGVKD in the germline V gene. This CDR3 comprises 16 residues. V lost 4 bases, J lost 0 bases, and 4 bases stayed unmatched. The CDR3 reads CAISVGTGHSGNTIYF. CDR3 nucleotides: TGTGCCATCAGTGTGGGGACAGGGCACTCTGGAAACACCATATATTTT.

The rearrangement joins TRBV6-2 or TRBV6-3 to TRBJ1-2; no clear D gene. The ends were cut back, 2 bases at V and 4 bases at J, with 14 bases in the middle. The length of the CDR3 is 15 residues. Germline CDR1 and CDR2: MNHEY and SVGEGT. Here the CDR3 reads CASSYNVENLYGYTF. CDR3 sequence (DNA): TGTGCCAGCAGTTACAACGTCGAGAACCTCTATGGCTACACCTTC.

This clone was picked up one time. The chain has TRBV19 and TRBJ2-7; 9 bases map to TRBD1. After removal of 5 bases from V and 2 bases from J, the junction contained 4 bases not matched to a gene. Germline V gene sequence: CDR1 LNHDA, CDR2 SQIVND (reference sequence). The CDR3 has 14 residues. CDR3 DNA sequence: TGTGCCAGTAGTGAACAGGGGGCGGCCTACGAGCAGTACTTC. Its protein is CASSEQGAAYEQYF.